This T cell receptor beta chain was found in a study of Tregs in tolerant kidney transplant recipients. The study's findings and limits: In tolerant patients, donor-specific Tregs outgrew total Tregs, suggesting antigen-driven expansion.

Concerning this clone itself: Its specificity is unknown.

Repertoires were generated with immunoSEQ multiplex PCR, while TCRdb's copy carries only in-frame clones and drops some. Here the sample spans thousands of clones, roughly 85% being singletons. The V end lost 1 base, the J end lost 8 bases, and 14 bases lay between the germline ends. The CDR3 runs to 14 residues. Germline CDR1 reads MDHEN; CDR2 reads SYDVKM. The receptor was isolated from a human donor who received a combined kidney and bone marrow transplant. This sequence joins TRBV28 and TRBJ1-2; D is undetermined. The specimen comprised Tregs from blood, sampled before the transplant. The DNA of the CDR3 is TGTGCCAGCAGTTTATCGGTTGAGGAGTCGGGCTACACCTTC. It codes for CASSLSVEESGYTF.